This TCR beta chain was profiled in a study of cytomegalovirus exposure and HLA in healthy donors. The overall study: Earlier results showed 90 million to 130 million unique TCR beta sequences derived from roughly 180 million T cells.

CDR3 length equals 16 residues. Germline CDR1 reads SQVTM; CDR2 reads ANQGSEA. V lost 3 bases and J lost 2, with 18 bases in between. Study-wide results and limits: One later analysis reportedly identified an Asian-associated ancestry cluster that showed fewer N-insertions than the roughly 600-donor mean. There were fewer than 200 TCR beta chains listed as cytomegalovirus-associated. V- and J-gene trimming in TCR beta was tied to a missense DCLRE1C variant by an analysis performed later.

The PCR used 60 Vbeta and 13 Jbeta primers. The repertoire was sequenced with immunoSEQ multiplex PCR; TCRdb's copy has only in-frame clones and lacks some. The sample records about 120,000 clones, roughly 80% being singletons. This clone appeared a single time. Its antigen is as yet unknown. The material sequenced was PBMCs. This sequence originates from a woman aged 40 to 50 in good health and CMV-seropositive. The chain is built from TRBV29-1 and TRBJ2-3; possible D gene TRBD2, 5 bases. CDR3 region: CSVEFLLSGYTDTQYF. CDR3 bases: TGCAGCGTTGAGTTTTTACTATCGGGGTACACAGATACGCAGTATTTT.